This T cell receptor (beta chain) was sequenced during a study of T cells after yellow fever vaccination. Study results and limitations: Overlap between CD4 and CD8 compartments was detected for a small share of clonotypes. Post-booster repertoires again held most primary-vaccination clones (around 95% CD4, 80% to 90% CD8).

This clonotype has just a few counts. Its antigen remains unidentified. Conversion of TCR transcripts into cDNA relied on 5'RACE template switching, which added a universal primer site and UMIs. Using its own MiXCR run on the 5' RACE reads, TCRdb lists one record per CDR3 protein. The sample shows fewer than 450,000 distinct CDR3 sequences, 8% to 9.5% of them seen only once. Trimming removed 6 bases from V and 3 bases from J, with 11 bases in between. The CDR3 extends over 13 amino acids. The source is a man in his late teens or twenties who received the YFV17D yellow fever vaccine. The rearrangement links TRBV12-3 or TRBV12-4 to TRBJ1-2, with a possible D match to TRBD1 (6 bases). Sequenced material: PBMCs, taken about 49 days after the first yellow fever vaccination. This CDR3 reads CASSLDRYYGYTF. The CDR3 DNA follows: TGTGCCAGCAGCCTGGACAGATACTATGGCTACACCTTC.